This T cell receptor beta chain was identified during a study of blood T cell repertoires in COVID-19. Study-wide background: Samples of COVID-19 (acute and convalescent) were obtained from the United States, Italy and Spain. PBMCs, B-cell-depleted T cells, or T cells were the source of the cDNA or gDNA that made up the material.

In the source study's methods: Cell counts per sample came from amplifying reference gene primers. The protocol was immunoSEQ multiplex PCR, while the TCRdb copy is restricted to in-frame clones and leaves out a portion. The V and J calls and clone size were taken over from that table, and D and trimming were inferred from the DNA. The data contain 55,000 to 75,000 clones, more than 75% of them seen just once; the ten biggest clones take up 1.3%. This receptor was taken from a man aged 55 to 70 with acute or convalescent COVID-19. Sequenced input: peripheral blood.

The CDR3 bases are TGTGCCAGCAGCATGGGGCAGGGTCCCACAGATACGCAGTATTTT. It is translated as CASSMGQGPTDTQYF. The chain has TRBV5-8 and TRBJ2-3, with a tentative D call TRBD1 (5 bases). Between the trimmed V and J ends, which lost 4 bases and 2 bases, there was a span of 14 bases. This CDR3 region has 15 residues. CDR1 and CDR2 (germline): SGHTS, YDEGEE.